A single sample is the source of the 16 T cell receptor beta chains below, sequenced in a study of CD4 T cells in relation to SARS-CoV-2 and coronaviruses. The unexposed donors gave CD4+ T cells in about 2010-2019, prior to COVID-19. CD4+ T cells were isolated from the cells after roughly 11 days of culture. For these TCRs, the target antigens are not known. Using immunoSEQ multiplex PCR, the repertoire was profiled, and TCRdb retains in-frame clones only, with some absent. The sample consists of under 30,000 clones, 60% to 85% of them appearing once. Source material: CD4+ T cells from PBMCs, cultured in vitro. These receptors came from a human donor in good health.

Turning to this clone: A read error may account for a junction end that differs from germline. The chain joins TRBV2 to TRBJ2-2; D is unclear. Germline CDR1 and CDR2: SNHLY and FYNNEI. This CDR3 has 13 residues. Written as DNA, the CDR3 is TGTGCCAGCAGTGAAACGAACAGCGGGGAGCTGTTTTTT. Protein: CASSETNSGELFF.

The chain employs TRBV6-2 or TRBV6-3 and TRBJ2-1; 8 nucleotides match TRBD2. Germline CDR1 MNHEY, CDR2 SVGEGT. This CDR3 spans 15 amino acids. After removal of 4 bases from V and 2 bases from J, the junction contained 4 bases not matched to a gene. The CDR3 region has the DNA TGTGCCAGCAGTTTAATAGCGGGAACCTACAATGAGCAGTTCTTC. Amino acid sequence: CASSLIAGTYNEQFF.

The chain is built from TRBV6-2 or TRBV6-3 and TRBJ1-5; no clear D gene. V lost 2 bases and J 0 bases, leaving 17 bases between the germline ends. This CDR3 is built from 18 residues. Germline CDR1 and CDR2: MNHEY and SVGEGT. This CDR3 is CASSYPTGGRYSNQPQHF. The CDR3 nucleotides are TGTGCCAGCAGTTACCCGACGGGAGGGCGTTATAGCAATCAGCCCCAGCATTTT.

V and J are TRBV4-3 and TRBJ2-2; possibly TRBD2 for D (5 bases). The V end lost 4 bases, the J end lost 13 bases, and 19 bases lay between the germline ends. This CDR3 region has 14 residues. CDR1 and CDR2 from the germline V gene are LGHNA and YSLEER. The CDR3 spells CASSPFLASGGLFF. In nucleotides, the CDR3 is TGCGCCAGCAGCCCGTTTTTAGCGTCCGGAGGGCTGTTTTTT.

The chain recombines TRBV7-9 with TRBJ2-7, with 13 bases lining up with TRBD2. CDR1 is SEHNR and CDR2 is FQNEAQ in the germline V gene (reference sequence). V lost 4 bases, J lost 4 bases, and 4 bases stayed unmatched. This CDR3 comprises 15 residues. Written as DNA, the CDR3 is TGTGCCAGCAGCTCGAGGACTAGCGGGGGATACGAGCAGTACTTC. Residues: CASSSRTSGGYEQYF.

By share of the sample, this clone is medium-sized. This sequence joins TRBV11-2 and TRBJ1-1; D is uncertain. Germline V gene sequence: CDR1 SGHAT, CDR2 FQNNGV. The CDR3 totals 14 residues. V was shortened by 5 bases and J by 3 bases, with 13 bases between the two germline ends. CDR3 loop: CASSAKMRDTEAFF. The CDR3 coding sequence is TGTGCCAGCAGCGCCAAGATGAGGGACACTGAAGCTTTCTTT.

This clone was detected a few times. The chain couples TRBV10-3 to TRBJ2-1, with 11 bases lining up with TRBD1. Germline values: CDR1 ENHRY, CDR2 SYGVKD. The J segment lost 3 bases and the V segment lost 11 bases, leaving 9 bases of the junction unmatched. CDR3 length equals 15 residues. The CDR3 is CAAALGQGGYNEQFF. The DNA for the CDR3 is TGTGCCGCGGCCCTGGGACAGGGGGGCTACAATGAGCAGTTCTTC.

The chain recombines TRBV21-1 with TRBJ2-2; no check of the table's D call, TRBD1, against the DNA was made. TRBV21-1 is flagged as a pseudogene. The CDR3 is 19 residues long. The CDR3 is CASSKEHETTGRNTGELFF. Here the CDR3 DNA reads TGTGCCAGCAGCAAAGAACACGAAACGACAGGGAGGAACACCGGGGAGCTGTTTTTT.

The V gene is TRBV5-5, the J gene TRBJ1-2; D is unclear. Per germline, CDR1 SGHKS and CDR2 YYEKEE (reference sequence). V lost 1 base and J lost 3, with 13 bases in between. The CDR3 runs 15 residues. The chain's CDR3 is CASSLSTRIYYGYTF. The CDR3 DNA is TGTGCCAGCAGCTTGTCTACTCGTATCTACTATGGCTACACCTTC.

V usage is TRBV28 and J usage is TRBJ1-2; a possible D gene is TRBD1 (5 bases). CDR1 and CDR2 from the germline V gene are MDHEN and SYDVKM. The V end lost 8 bases, the J end lost 2 bases, and 12 bases lay between the germline ends. CDR3 length equals 13 residues. CDR3 protein: CASSPDRNYGYTF. The CDR3 DNA is TGTGCCAGCTCACCCGACAGAAACTATGGCTACACCTTC.

The chain is built from TRBV7-9 and TRBJ2-3; tentatively, D is TRBD1 or TRBD2 (5 bases each). Deletions cut 1 base from V and 11 bases from J, with 13 bases between. Germline V gene data show CDR1 as SEHNR and CDR2 as FQNEAQ (reference sequence). The CDR3 is 13 amino acids. This CDR3 is CASSLDSGQRQYF. The CDR3 DNA is TGTGCCAGCAGCTTAGACTCGGGGCAAAGGCAGTATTTT.

The gene calls are TRBV11-2 and TRBJ1-5; D possibly corresponds to TRBD1 (5 bases). Trimming removed 6 bases from V and 2 bases from J, with 8 bases in between. The V gene's germline CDR1 is SGHAT and CDR2 FQNNGV. CDR3 length: 13 amino acids. CDR3 nucleotides: TGTGCCAGCAGTTGGGGGGGCAATCAGCCCCAGCATTTT. Its protein product is CASSWGGNQPQHF.

The rearrangement joins TRBV14 to TRBJ1-3; D gene unclear. The CDR3 loop spans 17 amino acids. Germline-derived CDR1 and CDR2 are SGHDN and FVKESK. The germline V and J ends were trimmed by 4 bases and 4 bases, with 20 bases remaining between them. The CDR3 loop is CASSPRPVGPEGNTIYF. CDR3 nucleotides: TGTGCCAGCAGCCCCCGCCCGGTGGGTCCCGAAGGAAACACCATATATTTT.

The chain employs TRBV7-3 and TRBJ2-2; TRBD1 matches at 10 bases. V was pared by 5 bases and J by 7 bases, with 13 bases of the junction left unmatched. Per the germline V gene, CDR1 is SGHTA and CDR2 is FQGTGA. The CDR3 has 17 residues. The CDR3 here is CASSPKTPGQGNGELFF. The CDR3 nucleotides read TGTGCCAGCAGCCCCAAAACACCGGGACAGGGGAACGGGGAGCTGTTTTTT.

The gene calls are TRBV3-1 (or the pseudogene TRBV3-2) and TRBJ2-2, with a weak D call TRBD2 (7 bases). The CDR3 covers 20 residues. Looked up from germline, CDR1 is LGHDT and CDR2 is YNNKEL (reference sequence). With 0 bases removed from V and 6 bases from J, the gap between germline ends came to 26 bases. CDR3 DNA sequence: TGTGCCAGCAGCCAAGATCGTAATCGGGGGGCCGAGATTGGAGCCGGGGAGCTGTTTTTT. Translating it yields CASSQDRNRGAEIGAGELFF.

This chain uses TRBV5-3 with TRBJ2-7, with D possibly being TRBD2 (5 bases). TRBV5-3 carries the ORF label, with uncertain function. Trimming pared 0 bases from V and 6 bases from J, leaving 10 bases between. The CDR3 covers 13 residues. The DNA for the CDR3 is TGTGCCAGAAGCTTGGGGACTTGCTTCGAGCAGTACTTC. Translation: CARSLGTCFEQYF.